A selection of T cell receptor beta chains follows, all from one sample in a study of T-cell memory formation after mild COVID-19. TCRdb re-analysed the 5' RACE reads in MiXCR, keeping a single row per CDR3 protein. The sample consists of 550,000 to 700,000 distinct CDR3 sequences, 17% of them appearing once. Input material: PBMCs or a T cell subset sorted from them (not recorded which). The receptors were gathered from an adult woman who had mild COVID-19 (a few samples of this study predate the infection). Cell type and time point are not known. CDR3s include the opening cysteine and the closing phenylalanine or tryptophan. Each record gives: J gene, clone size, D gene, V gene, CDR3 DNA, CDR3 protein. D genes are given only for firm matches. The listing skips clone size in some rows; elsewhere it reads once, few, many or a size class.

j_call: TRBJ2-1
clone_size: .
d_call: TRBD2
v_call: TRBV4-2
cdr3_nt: TGTGCCAGCAGCCATCAAGGACTAGCGGGGGGGCGCGAGCAGTTCTTC
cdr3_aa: CASSHQGLAGGREQFF

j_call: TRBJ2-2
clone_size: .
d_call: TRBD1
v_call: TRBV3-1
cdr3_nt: TGTGCCAGCACCCACTGGGACAGGGGTTATACCGGGGAGCTGTTTTTT
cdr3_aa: CASTHWDRGYTGELFF

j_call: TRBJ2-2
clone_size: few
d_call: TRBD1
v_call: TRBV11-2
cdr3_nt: TGTGCCAGCAGCTCCTATCCCCCCACAGGGGCCGGGGAGCTGTTTTTT
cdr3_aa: CASSSYPPTGAGELFF

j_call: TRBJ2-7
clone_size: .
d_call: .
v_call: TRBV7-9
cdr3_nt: TGTGCCAGCAGCCAGGGAGGACAGAGGGCCGATCGTGACGAGCAGTACTTC
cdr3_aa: CASSQGGQRADRDEQYF

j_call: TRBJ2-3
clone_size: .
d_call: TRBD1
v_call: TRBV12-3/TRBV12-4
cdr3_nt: TGTGCCAGCAGGTCCGGGACAGGGGAGCTCGCAGATACGCAGTATTTT
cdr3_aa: CASRSGTGELADTQYF

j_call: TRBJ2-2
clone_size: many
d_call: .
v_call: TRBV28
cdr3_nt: TGTGCCAGCAGTTTCAACTACCTAAACACCGGGGAGCTGTTTTTT
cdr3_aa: CASSFNYLNTGELFF

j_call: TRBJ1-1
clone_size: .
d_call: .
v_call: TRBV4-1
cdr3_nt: TGCGCCAGCAGCCAAGTCTGGGGAACTGAAGCTTTCTTT
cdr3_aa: CASSQVWGTEAFF

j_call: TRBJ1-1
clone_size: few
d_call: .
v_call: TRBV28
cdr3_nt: TGTGCCAGCAGTTTAAGTACAGCGGCCTACACTGAAGCTTTCTTT
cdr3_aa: CASSLSTAAYTEAFF

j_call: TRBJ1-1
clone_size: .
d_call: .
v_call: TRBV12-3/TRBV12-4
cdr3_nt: TGTGCCAGCAGTGTCGCCCTTGGCAGACCGAACACTGAAGCTTTCTTT
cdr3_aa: CASSVALGRPNTEAFF

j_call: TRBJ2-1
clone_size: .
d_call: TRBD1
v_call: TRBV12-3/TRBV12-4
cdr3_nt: TGTGCCACCCGAAACGGACAGGGAGCCTACAATGAGCAGTTCTTC
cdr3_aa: CATRNGQGAYNEQFF

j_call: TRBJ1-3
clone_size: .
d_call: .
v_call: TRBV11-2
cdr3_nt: TGTGCCAGCAGCTTAGTACTGGGAAACACCATATATTTT
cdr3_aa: CASSLVLGNTIYF

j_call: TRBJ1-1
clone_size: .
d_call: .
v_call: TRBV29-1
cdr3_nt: TGCAGCGTTGAAGATCTGACTCAATCTGGTGAAGCTTTCTTT
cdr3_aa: CSVEDLTQSGEAFF

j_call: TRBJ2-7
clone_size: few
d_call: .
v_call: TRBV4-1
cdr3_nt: TGCGCCAGCAGCCAAGAGAGGGGGTCATACGAGCAGTACTTC
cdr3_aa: CASSQERGSYEQYF

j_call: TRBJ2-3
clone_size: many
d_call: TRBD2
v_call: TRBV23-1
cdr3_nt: TGCGCCAGCAGTCCGCCTGGGGAGGGCCTCCATAGCACAGATACGCAGTATTTT
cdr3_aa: CASSPPGEGLHSTDTQYF

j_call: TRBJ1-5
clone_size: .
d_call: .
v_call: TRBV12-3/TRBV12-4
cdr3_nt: TGTGCCAGCAGCATGCCAGGGAGTCAATACCAGCCCCAGCATTTT
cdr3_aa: CASSMPGSQYQPQHF

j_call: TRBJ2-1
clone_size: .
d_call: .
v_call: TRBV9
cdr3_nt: TGTGCCAGCAGCGTAGACGGGGGGCCCTACAATGAGCAGTTCTTC
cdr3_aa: CASSVDGGPYNEQFF